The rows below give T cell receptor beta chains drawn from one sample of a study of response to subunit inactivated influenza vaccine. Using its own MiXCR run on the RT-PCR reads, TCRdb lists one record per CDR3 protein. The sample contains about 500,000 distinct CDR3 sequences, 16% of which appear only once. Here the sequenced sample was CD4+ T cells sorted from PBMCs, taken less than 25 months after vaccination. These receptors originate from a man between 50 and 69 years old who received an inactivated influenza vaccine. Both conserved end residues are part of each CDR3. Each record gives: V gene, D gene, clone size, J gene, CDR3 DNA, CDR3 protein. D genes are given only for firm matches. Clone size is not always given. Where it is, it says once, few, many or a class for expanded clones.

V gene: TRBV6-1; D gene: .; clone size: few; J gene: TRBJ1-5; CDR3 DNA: TGTGCCAGCAGTCGAGGGAGGGGGAGCAATCAGCCCCAGCATTTT; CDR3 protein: CASSRGRGSNQPQHF
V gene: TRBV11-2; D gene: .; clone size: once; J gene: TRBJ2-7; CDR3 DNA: TGTGCCAGCAGCTTACCCTGGACCAGGAACGAGCAGTACTTC; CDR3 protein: CASSLPWTRNEQYF
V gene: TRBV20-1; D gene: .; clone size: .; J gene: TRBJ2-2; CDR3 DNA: TGCAGTGCTAGCGTACAGCTACAAACCGGGGAGCTGTTTTTT; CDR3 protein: CSASVQLQTGELFF
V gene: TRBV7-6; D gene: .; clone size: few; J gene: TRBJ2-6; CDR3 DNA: TGTGCCAGCAGCTTAAGGCCCGCAAAATCTGGGGCCAACGTCCTGACTTTC; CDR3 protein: CASSLRPAKSGANVLTF
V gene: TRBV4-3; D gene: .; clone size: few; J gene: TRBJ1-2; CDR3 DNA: TGCGCCAGCAGCCAAGATTCGGGTCGCTATGGCTACACCTTC; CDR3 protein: CASSQDSGRYGYTF
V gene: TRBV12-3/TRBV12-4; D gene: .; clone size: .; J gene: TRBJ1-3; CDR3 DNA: TGTGCCAGCAGTCCCAGGGGCATCTCTGGAAACACCATATATTTT; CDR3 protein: CASSPRGISGNTIYF
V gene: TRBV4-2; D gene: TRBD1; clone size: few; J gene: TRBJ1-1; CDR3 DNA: TGTGCCAGCAGCCACGTGACAGGGGGCTCGACTGAAGCTTTCTTT; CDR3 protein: CASSHVTGGSTEAFF
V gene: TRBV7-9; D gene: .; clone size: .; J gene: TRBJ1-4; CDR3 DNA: TGTGCCAGCAGCTTAGTGGGAGAGGAAAAACTGTTTTTT; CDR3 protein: CASSLVGEEKLFF
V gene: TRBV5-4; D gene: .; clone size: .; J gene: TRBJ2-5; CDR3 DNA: TGTGCCAGCAGCGAGCGTCGAGAGACCCAGTACTTC; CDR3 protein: CASSERRETQYF
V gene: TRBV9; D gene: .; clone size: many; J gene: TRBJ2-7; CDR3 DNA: TGTGCCAGCAGCGTAGATCGGGGAGGCCCGGCCTACGAGCAGTACTTC; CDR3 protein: CASSVDRGGPAYEQYF
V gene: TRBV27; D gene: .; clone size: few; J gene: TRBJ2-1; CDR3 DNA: TGTGCCAGCAAGCGGCAGCAGAGCTCCTACAATGAGCAGTTCTTC; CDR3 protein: CASKRQQSSYNEQFF
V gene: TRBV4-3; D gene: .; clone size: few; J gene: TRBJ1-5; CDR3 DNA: TGCGCCAGCAGCCAAGATAGAGGACAGAGGCAGCATTTT; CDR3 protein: CASSQDRGQRQHF
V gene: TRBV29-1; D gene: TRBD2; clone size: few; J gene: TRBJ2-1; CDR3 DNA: TGCAGCGGCAGAGCGGGGGGGTACAATGAGCAGTTCTTC; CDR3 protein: CSGRAGGYNEQFF
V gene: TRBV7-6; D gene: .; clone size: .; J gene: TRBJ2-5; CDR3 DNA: TGTGCCAGCAGCTTAGCGAGTGGAGTGCGGGAGACCCAGTACTTC; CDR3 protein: CASSLASGVRETQYF
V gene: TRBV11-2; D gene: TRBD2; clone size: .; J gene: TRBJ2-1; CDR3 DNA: TGTGCCAGCAGCTCGGATAGGCGCGGGAGTTACAATGAGCAGTTCTTC; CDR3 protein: CASSSDRRGSYNEQFF
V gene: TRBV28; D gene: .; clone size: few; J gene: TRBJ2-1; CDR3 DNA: TGTGCCAGCAGCTGGGGTCAAGGGGAATACAATGAGCAGTTCTTC; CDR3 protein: CASSWGQGEYNEQFF
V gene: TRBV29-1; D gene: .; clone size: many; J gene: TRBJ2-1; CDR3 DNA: TGCAGCGTTGAAGGGACTCCCCAGGCCTACAATGAGCAGTTCTTC; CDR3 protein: CSVEGTPQAYNEQFF
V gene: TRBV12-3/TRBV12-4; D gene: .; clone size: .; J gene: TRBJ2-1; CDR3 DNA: TGTGCCAGCGGTGAGTCAGATTTCTACAATGAGCAGTTCTTC; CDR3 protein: CASGESDFYNEQFF
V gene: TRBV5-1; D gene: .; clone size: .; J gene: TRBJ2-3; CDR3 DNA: TGCGCCAGTTCGGCGGGGGCTAGCACAGATACGCAGTATTTT; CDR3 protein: CASSAGASTDTQYF
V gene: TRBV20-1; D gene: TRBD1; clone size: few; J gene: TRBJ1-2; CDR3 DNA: TGCAGTGCTAGAGCGCCAGGGGGAACTAACTATGGCTACACCTTC; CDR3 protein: CSARAPGGTNYGYTF
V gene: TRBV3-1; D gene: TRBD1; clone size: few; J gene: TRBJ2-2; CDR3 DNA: TGTGCCAGCAGCGAACAGGGGGCGCGTGGGGAGCTGTTTTTT; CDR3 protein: CASSEQGARGELFF
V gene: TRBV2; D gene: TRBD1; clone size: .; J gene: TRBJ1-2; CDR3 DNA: TGTGCCAGCAGTTTGGGACAGGGGAACGGCTACACCTTC; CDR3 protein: CASSLGQGNGYTF
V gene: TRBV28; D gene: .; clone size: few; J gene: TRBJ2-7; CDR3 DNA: TGTGCCAGCAGTTTATACGGTGGGGGGACCTACGAGCAGTACTTC; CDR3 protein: CASSLYGGGTYEQYF
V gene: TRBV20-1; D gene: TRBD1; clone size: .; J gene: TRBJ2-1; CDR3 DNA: TGCAGTGCTAGAAGGGGGCGATTTGGTGGTGAGCAGTTCTTC; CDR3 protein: CSARRGRFGGEQFF
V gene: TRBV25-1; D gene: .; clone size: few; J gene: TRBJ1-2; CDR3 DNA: TGTGCCAGCAGTGAATGGTTTCAGGGTGGGAACTATGGCTACACCTTC; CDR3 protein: CASSEWFQGGNYGYTF
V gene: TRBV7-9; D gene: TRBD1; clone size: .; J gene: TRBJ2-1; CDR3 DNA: TGTGCCAGCAGCCCAAGGGGACAGAGATACAATGAGCAGTTCTTC; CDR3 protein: CASSPRGQRYNEQFF